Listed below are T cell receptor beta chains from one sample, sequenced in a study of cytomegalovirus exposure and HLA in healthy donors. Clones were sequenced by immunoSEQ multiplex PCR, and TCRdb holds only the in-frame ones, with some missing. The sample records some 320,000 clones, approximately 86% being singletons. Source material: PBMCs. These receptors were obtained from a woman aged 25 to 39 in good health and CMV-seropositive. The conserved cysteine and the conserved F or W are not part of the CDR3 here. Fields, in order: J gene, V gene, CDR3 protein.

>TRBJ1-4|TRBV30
ASQRRNEKLF
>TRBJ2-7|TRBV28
ASSPGYEQY
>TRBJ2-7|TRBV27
ASRSGGKDEQY
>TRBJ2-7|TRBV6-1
ASSETSGRAIYEQY
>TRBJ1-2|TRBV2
ASDNNLPYGYT
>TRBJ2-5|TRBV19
ASSMDHQETQY
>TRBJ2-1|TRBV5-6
ASSLAGGPENEQF
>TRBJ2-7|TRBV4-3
ASSQEERGYEQY
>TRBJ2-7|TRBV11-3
ASSPAGGHYEQY
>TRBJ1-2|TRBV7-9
ASSPPGANYGYT
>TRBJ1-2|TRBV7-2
ASSLAQGPYGYT
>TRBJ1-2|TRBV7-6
ASSLLRTGNGYT
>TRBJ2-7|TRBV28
ASSPSAYEQY
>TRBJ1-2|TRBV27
ASSLLEGNGYT
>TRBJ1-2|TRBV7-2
ASSFEDRVTYGYT
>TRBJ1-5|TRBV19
ASSAPQVSNQPQH